Sequencing of this TCR beta chain was carried out in a study of blood T cell repertoires in COVID-19. Study background: The cDNA or gDNA used as material had been derived from T cells, B-cell-depleted T cells, or PBMCs.

In the authors' methods: Quantification of nucleated cells was approximated via reference gene primer amplification. Clones were sequenced by immunoSEQ multiplex PCR, and TCRdb holds only the in-frame ones, with some missing. V and J calls and clone size are those listed in that table; D and trimming were worked out from the DNA. This table holds roughly 250,000 clones, around 88% found once. The specimen was peripheral blood. The receptor's source is a man aged 35 to 55 with active or convalescent COVID-19.

The CDR3 loop reads CASSLATANYGYTF. CDR3 DNA: TGCGCCAGCAGCTTGGCTACAGCTAACTATGGCTACACCTTC. The rearrangement joins TRBV5-1 to TRBJ1-2; D remains unclear. CDR3 length: 14 residues. Germline V gene lookup returns CDR1 SGHRS and CDR2 YFSETQ. V was clipped by 0 bases and J by 0 bases, with 6 bases between them.